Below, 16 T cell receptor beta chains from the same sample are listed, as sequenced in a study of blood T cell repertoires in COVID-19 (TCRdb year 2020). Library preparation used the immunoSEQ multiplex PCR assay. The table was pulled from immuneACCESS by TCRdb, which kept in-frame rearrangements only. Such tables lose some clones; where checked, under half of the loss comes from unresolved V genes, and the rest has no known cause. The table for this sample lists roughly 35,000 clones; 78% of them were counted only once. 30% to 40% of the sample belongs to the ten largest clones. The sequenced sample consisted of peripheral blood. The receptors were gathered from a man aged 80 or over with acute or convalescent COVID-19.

This CDR3 reads CASSIITGTGVSPLHF. In DNA form, the CDR3 reads TGTGCCAGTAGTATAATCACCGGGACAGGGGTTTCACCCCTCCACTTT. The chain employs TRBV19 and TRBJ1-6; 10 bases align to TRBD1. This CDR3 spans 16 amino acids. Germline values: CDR1 LNHDA, CDR2 SQIVND (reference sequence). Trimming removed 2 bases from V and 9 bases from J; junction bases left unmatched: 7. The variable domain in full, completed from reference TRBV19 and TRBJ1-6, reads DGGITQSPKYLFRKEGQNVTLSCEQNLNHDAMYWYRQDPGQGLRLIYYSQIVNDFQKGDIAEGYSVSREKKESFPLTVTSAQKNPTAFYLCASSIITGTGVSPLHFGNGTRLTVT.

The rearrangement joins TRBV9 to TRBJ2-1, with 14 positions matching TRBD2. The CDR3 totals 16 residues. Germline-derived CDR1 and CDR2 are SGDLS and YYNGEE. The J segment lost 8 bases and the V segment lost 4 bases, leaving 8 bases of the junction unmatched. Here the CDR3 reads CASSPRLAGGQDEQFF. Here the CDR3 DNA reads TGTGCCAGCAGCCCAAGACTAGCGGGGGGGCAGGATGAGCAGTTCTTC.

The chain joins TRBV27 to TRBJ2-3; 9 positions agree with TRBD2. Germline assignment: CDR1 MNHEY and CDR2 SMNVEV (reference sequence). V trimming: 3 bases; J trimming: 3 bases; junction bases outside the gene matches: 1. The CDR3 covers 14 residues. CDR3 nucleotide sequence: TGTGCCAGCAGTTTGCGGGGGGGTACAGATACGCAGTATTTT. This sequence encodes CASSLRGGTDTQYF.

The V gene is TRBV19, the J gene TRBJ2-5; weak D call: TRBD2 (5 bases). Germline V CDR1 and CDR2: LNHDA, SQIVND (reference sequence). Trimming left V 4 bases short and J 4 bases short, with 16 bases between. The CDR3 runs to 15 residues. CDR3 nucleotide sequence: TGTGCCAGTAGTAAGGCTCCGGGGATTACAGAGACCCAGTACTTC. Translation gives CASSKAPGITETQYF. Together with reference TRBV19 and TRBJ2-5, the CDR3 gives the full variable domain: DGGITQSPKYLFRKEGQNVTLSCEQNLNHDAMYWYRQDPGQGLRLIYYSQIVNDFQKGDIAEGYSVSREKKESFPLTVTSAQKNPTAFYLCASSKAPGITETQYFGPGTRLLVL.

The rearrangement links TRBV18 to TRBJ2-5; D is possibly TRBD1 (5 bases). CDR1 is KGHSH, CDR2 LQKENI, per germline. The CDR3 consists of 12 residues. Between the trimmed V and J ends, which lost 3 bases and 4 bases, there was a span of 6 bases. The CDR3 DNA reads TGTGCCAGCTCACCCCAGGGAGAGACCCAGTACTTC. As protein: CASSPQGETQYF.

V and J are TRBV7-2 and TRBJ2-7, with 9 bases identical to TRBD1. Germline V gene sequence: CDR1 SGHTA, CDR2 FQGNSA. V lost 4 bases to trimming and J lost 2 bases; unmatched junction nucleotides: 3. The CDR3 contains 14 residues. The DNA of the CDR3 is TGTGCCAGCAGCTACCGGACAGGGGCCTACGAGCAGTACTTC. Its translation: CASSYRTGAYEQYF.

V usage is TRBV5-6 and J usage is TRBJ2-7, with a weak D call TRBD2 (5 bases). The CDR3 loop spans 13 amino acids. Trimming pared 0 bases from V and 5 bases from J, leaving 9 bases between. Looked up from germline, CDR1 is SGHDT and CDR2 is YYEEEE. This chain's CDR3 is CASSLGPRDEQYF. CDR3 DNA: TGTGCCAGCAGCTTGGGTCCGCGGGACGAGCAGTACTTC.

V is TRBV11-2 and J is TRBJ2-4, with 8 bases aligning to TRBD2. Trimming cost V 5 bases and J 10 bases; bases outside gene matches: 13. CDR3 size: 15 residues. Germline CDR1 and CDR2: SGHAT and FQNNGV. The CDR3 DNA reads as TGTGCCAGCAGCCCCCGGGGGGGCCAAGGAGGAATTCAGTACTTC. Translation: CASSPRGGQGGIQYF.

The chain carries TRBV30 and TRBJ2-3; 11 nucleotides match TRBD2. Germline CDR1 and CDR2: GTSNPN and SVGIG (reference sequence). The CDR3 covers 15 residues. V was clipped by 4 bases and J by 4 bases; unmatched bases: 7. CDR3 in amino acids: CAWILAGGSPDTQYF. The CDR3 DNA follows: TGTGCCTGGATCCTAGCGGGGGGATCCCCAGATACGCAGTATTTT.

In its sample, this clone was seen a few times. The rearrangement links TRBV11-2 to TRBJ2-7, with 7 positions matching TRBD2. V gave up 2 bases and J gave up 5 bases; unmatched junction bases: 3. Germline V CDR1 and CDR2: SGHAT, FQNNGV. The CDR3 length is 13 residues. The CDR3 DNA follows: TGTGCCAGCAGCTTATTTCGGGGGGACGAGCAGTACTTC. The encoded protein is CASSLFRGDEQYF.

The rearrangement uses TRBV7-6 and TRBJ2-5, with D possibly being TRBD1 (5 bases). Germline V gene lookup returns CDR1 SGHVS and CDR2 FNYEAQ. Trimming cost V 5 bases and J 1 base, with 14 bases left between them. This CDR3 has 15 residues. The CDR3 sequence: CASSPMGRVQETQYF. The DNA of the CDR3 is TGTGCCAGCAGCCCGATGGGCAGGGTCCAAGAGACCCAGTACTTC.

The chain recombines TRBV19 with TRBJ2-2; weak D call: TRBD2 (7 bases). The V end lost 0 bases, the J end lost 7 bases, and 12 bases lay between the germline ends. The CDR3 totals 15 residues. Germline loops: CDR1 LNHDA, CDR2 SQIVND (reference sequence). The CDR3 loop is CASSIERGAGGELFF. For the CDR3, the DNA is TGTGCCAGTAGTATAGAACGGGGGGCCGGCGGGGAGCTGTTTTTT.

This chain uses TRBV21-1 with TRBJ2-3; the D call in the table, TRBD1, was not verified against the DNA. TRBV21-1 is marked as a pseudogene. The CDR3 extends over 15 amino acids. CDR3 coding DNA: TGTGCCAGCAGCAAAGAGACAGGTAGCGCAGATACGCAGTATTTT. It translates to CASSKETGSADTQYF.

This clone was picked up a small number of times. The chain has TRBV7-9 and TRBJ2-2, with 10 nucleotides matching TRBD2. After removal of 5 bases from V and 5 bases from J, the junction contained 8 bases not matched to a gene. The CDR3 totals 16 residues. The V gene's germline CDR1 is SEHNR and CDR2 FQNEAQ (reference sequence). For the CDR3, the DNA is TGTGCCAGCAGCACCCCTAGCGGGGGCGGTACCGGGGAGCTGTTTTTT. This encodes CASSTPSGGGTGELFF.

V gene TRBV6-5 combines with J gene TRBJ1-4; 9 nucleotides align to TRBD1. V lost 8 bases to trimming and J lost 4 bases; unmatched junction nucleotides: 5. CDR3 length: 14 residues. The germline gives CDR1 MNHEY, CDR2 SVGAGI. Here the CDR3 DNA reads TGTGCCAGCGGGACAGGGCGGATTAATGAAAAACTGTTTTTT. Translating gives CASGTGRINEKLFF.

CDR3 nucleotides: TGTGCCAGCAGTGCCCGGGACAGGGGGGATCAGCCCCAGCATTTT. Translation gives CASSARDRGDQPQHF. The chain is built from TRBV28 and TRBJ1-5; 11 bases map to TRBD1. The V gene end was trimmed by 5 bases and the J gene end by 5 bases; junction bases not matched to a gene: 5. This CDR3 comprises 15 residues. Per the germline V gene, CDR1 is MDHEN and CDR2 is SYDVKM.